The subject of this entry is one T cell receptor beta chain. The antigen is unknown. The sample comes from a study of persistence of HIV-infected CD4 T cells. Whole-study results and caveats: Degenerate expanded CDR3beta sequences were enriched among CMV- and Gag-responding cells.

Overlapping HIV-1 Gag 15-mer peptides at roughly 1 ug per peptide per mL were used. Responding CD4+ T cells were sorted by upregulation of both CD40 ligand and CD69. The germline V gene encodes CDR1 MGHRA and CDR2 YSYEKL. V was shortened by 1 base and J by 8 bases, with 15 bases between the two germline ends. This CDR3 has 15 amino acids. The libraries were made with immunoSEQ version 4 in survey mode. Profiled with immunoSEQ multiplex PCR; TCRdb holds only in-frame clones, not every one. Here the sample spans tens of thousands of clones, roughly 70% being singletons. The sequenced sample was CD4+ T cells sorted from PBMCs after approximately 20-hour stimulation, obtained from a patient who received antiretroviral therapy. The clonotype comes from an adult man with HIV who was CMV-seropositive. This rearrangement joins TRBV4-1 to TRBJ2-1; a possible D gene is TRBD1 (6 bases). The CDR3: CASSQVGAGVDEQFF. The DNA of the CDR3 is TGCGCCAGCAGCCAAGTGGGGGCAGGGGTGGATGAGCAGTTCTTC.